The 17 T cell receptor beta chains reported below all come from one sample, sequenced in a study of CXCR3-negative and CXCR3-positive naive CD8 T cells. For these receptors, no antigen is known. UMI-labeled 5' RACE TRB cDNA libraries were prepared from the cells. Reprocessing the 5' RACE reads, TCRdb reports a single entry for every CDR3 protein and omits DNA. The record lists 150,000 or so distinct CDR3 sequences, of which the ten most abundant hold about 0.48%. Study-wide findings and caveats: Higher TRB CDR3 hydrophobicity marked CXCR3-positive naive cells relative to CXCR3-negative naive cells.

Input material: naive CXCR3+ CD8+ T cells from blood. Subset meaning: CD45RO-CCR7+CD27+CD95- naive CD8+ T cells expressing CXCR3 (TNR3+). The receptors derive from a human donor in good health. Some clones in this sample may be carry-over from other donors' samples.

V is TRBV29-1 and J is TRBJ2-1; TCRdb's assignment of TRBD1 cannot be checked, as there is no DNA. Germline CDR1 SQVTM, CDR2 ANQGSEA. There are 12 residues in the CDR3. The CDR3 region is CSVEATGTEQFF.

The chain links TRBV6-2 or TRBV6-3 to TRBJ1-1; TCRdb outputs TRBD1, but without DNA this stays unchecked. CDR1 is MNHEY, CDR2 SVGEGT, per germline. The CDR3 is 14 amino acids. CDR3 sequence reads: CASRRQGPGTEAFF.

This sequence joins TRBV29-1 and TRBJ1-2. The CDR3 consists of 13 residues. The germline V gene has CDR1 SQVTM and CDR2 ANQGSEA. CDR3: CSVEKPDYGGYTF. The full variable domain, rest sourced from reference TRBV29-1 and TRBJ1-2, is SAVISQKPSRDICQRGTSLTIQCQVDSQVTMMFWYRQQPGQSLTLIATANQGSEATYESGFVIDKFPISRPNLTFSTLTVSNMSPEDSSIYLCSVEKPDYGGYTFGSGTRLTVV.

This rearrangement joins TRBV7-6 to TRBJ1-4; as DNA is missing, the TRBD1 call by TCRdb cannot be tested. Germline CDR1 reads SGHVS; CDR2 reads FNYEAQ. The CDR3 spans 15 residues. The CDR3 spells CASSQDDSSNEKLFF. Drawing the rest from reference TRBV7-6 and TRBJ1-4, the complete variable domain is GAGVSQSPRYKVTKRGQDVALRCDPISGHVSLYWYRQALGQGPEFLTYFNYEAQQDKSGLPNDRFSAERPEGSISTLTIQRTEQRDSAMYRCASSQDDSSNEKLFFGSGTQLSVL.

CDR3: CSASGPDASPLHF. The V call is TRBV20-1, the J call TRBJ1-6. Per the germline V gene, CDR1 is DFQATT and CDR2 is SNEGSKA (reference sequence). The CDR3 has 13 residues.

The chain employs TRBV29-1 and TRBJ2-7; TCRdb's assignment of TRBD1 cannot be checked, as there is no DNA. The CDR3 contains 13 residues. Germline-derived CDR1 and CDR2 are SQVTM and ANQGSEA. CDR3: CSAGTASSYEQYF.

The CDR3 loop reads CASSQGTGELFF. This chain links TRBV28 with TRBJ2-2. In germline, CDR1 is MDHEN, CDR2 SYDVKM. The CDR3 runs to 12 residues.

V and J are TRBV4-3 and TRBJ1-5; TCRdb picks TRBD1, but there is no DNA to check that call. The CDR3 runs 15 residues. CDR1 is LGHNA, CDR2 YSLEER, per germline. The CDR3 sequence is CASSPRLTGAQPQHF.

V usage is TRBV23-1 and J usage is TRBJ2-5; TCRdb calls TRBD1, which cannot be checked without DNA. TRBV23-1 is known as an ORF, though its function is uncertain. The CDR3 spans 16 residues. CDR3 in amino acids: CASSLIQGSLQETQYF.

This chain links TRBV7-9 with TRBJ1-5. The germline CDR1 and CDR2 sequences are SEHNR and FQNEAQ (reference sequence). This CDR3 region has 14 residues. This chain's CDR3 is CASSLGELAQPQHF.

The chain combines TRBV6-5 with TRBJ2-1; TCRdb names TRBD1, which stays unverified in the absence of DNA. There are 13 residues in the CDR3. The germline V gene encodes CDR1 MNHEY and CDR2 SVGAGI. The CDR3 protein is CASSYSGDDEQFF.

This chain uses TRBV10-3 with TRBJ1-4; TCRdb indicates TRBD1, and absent DNA this call remains unverified. The CDR3 is made up of 13 amino acids. The germline V gene has CDR1 ENHRY and CDR2 SYGVKD. The chain's CDR3 is CAISDRESEKLFF.

The V and J genes are TRBV12-3 or TRBV12-4 and TRBJ2-3. This CDR3 spans 12 amino acids. The CDR3 is CASSYGTDTQYF.

The J gene is TRBJ1-6, the V gene TRBV3-1. CDR3 length: 15 amino acids. CDR1 and CDR2 (germline): LGHDT, YNNKEL (reference sequence). The CDR3 spells CASSQEQPFELALHF.

The V gene is TRBV20-1, the J gene TRBJ2-7; TCRdb's D call, TRBD2, is unchecked because there is no DNA. Per germline, CDR1 DFQATT and CDR2 SNEGSKA (reference sequence). The CDR3 contains 15 residues. CDR3 loop: CSARDSGSDVYEQYF.

This chain connects TRBV6-1 to TRBJ2-7. Germline V gene lookup returns CDR1 MNHNS and CDR2 SASEGT. The CDR3 has 12 residues. CDR3 loop: CASSKGSYEQYF.

This chain uses TRBV2 with TRBJ2-7; the D call of TRBD1 rests on TCRdb alone, since no DNA is present to check it. The CDR3 totals 14 residues. CDR1 is SNHLY, CDR2 FYNNEI, per germline. The CDR3 reads CASSETGRGYEQYF.